Sequencing of this T cell receptor (beta chain) was carried out in a study of response to subunit inactivated influenza vaccine. General study points: It was suggested by the authors that few new T cells are recruited by each seasonal influenza vaccination.

This CDR3 has 16 amino acids. Germline CDR1 is SGHRS and CDR2 is YFSETQ. Trimming left V 5 bases short and J 7 bases short, with 21 bases between. TCRdb re-called the RT-PCR reads with MiXCR, one entry per CDR3 protein. The top ten hold approximately 10% of the sample, which has a few hundred thousand distinct CDR3 sequences, less than 15% seen once. A few counts support this clonotype. Its specificity is unknown. The sequence was collected from a man aged 45-65 years who received an inactivated influenza vaccine. The chain couples TRBV5-1 to TRBJ2-2, with D possibly matching TRBD2 (6 bases). Sample: PBMCs from blood, taken approximately 12 days after vaccination. CDR3 DNA: TGCGCCAGCAGATACTCTTCGGGTCCGCGGGGCGGGGAGCTGTTTTTT. It encodes CASRYSSGPRGGELFF.